This is a list of T cell receptor beta chains from one sample in a study of T cells after yellow fever vaccination. TCRdb redid the calling of the 5' RACE reads with MiXCR, one entry per CDR3 protein. The profile covers 250,000 or so distinct CDR3 sequences, with 3.6% appearing a single time and over 15% taken by the ten largest. Here the sequenced sample was PBMCs, taken 15 days after the yellow fever booster vaccination. These receptors came from a young man who received the YFV17D yellow fever vaccine. Both conserved end residues are part of each CDR3. A D gene is named only where the DNA matches it firmly. Clone size is stated in some rows and not others, as once, few, many or a class when expanded.

many	TRBV11-2	TRBD2	TRBJ2-7	TGTGCCAGCAGCTTTAGCGGGGCCTACGAGCAGTACTTC	CASSFSGAYEQYF
many	TRBV7-2	TRBD1	TRBJ1-5	TGTGCCAGCAGCTCTGACAGGGGTTGGCAGCCCCAGCATTTT	CASSSDRGWQPQHF
many	TRBV7-2	NA	TRBJ2-5	TGTGCCAGCAGCTTAGCGGCACAAGAGACCCAGTACTTC	CASSLAAQETQYF
NA	TRBV28	NA	TRBJ2-5	TGTGCCAGCACCTCGGCTGGTGGGAAAGAGACCCAGTACTTC	CASTSAGGKETQYF
many	TRBV10-3	NA	TRBJ2-5	TGTGCCATCAGTGAGTCGCGGACGCAAGAGACCCAGTACTTC	CAISESRTQETQYF
many	TRBV3-1	NA	TRBJ1-5	TGTGCCAGCAGCCAGATCGCGCAATCTGTGCCCCAGCATTTT	CASSQIAQSVPQHF
many	TRBV2	NA	TRBJ2-7	TGTGCCAGCAGTGAATCGGCTAGTTCCTGGGAGCAGTACTTC	CASSESASSWEQYF
NA	TRBV4-2	TRBD2	TRBJ2-1	TGTGCCAGCAGCCAAGTTTGGGCTTGGGGGGGGATGGCAAGGGATGAGCAGTTCTTC	CASSQVWAWGGMARDEQFF
many	TRBV20-1	NA	TRBJ2-1	TGCAGTGCTAGAGACGGGGGGCGACGCTTCTACAATGAGCAGTTCTTC	CSARDGGRRFYNEQFF
many	TRBV6-2/TRBV6-3	NA	TRBJ2-3	TGTGCCAGCAGTTCTTCCGATACGCAGTATTTT	CASSSSDTQYF
many	TRBV20-1	NA	TRBJ1-1	TGCAGTGCTAGAGGGTTAGCCAGGGTGAGAACTGAAGCTTTCTTT	CSARGLARVRTEAFF
many	TRBV6-2/TRBV6-3	NA	TRBJ1-4	TGTGCCAGCACCAGGGACATCGTGAGTGAAAAACTGTTTTTT	CASTRDIVSEKLFF
many	TRBV19	NA	TRBJ2-7	TGTGCCAGTAGTTCTTCCCCGACAGGTTCTACGGCGCAGTACTTC	CASSSSPTGSTAQYF
NA	TRBV12-3/TRBV12-4	NA	TRBJ1-1	TGTGCCAGCAGCACCGGGATTCCTTACGCTGAAGCTTTCTTT	CASSTGIPYAEAFF
many	TRBV7-2	NA	TRBJ1-4	TGTGCCAGCAGCCAGTCGTGGAATGAAAAACTGTTTTTT	CASSQSWNEKLFF
many	TRBV7-9	NA	TRBJ1-2	TGTGCCAGCAGCTTGGGCCCAGCATGGGGGCCGGATGGCTACACCTTC	CASSLGPAWGPDGYTF
many	TRBV12-5	NA	TRBJ2-1	TGTGCTAGTGGTCCCGAGTCGGGGGGCCGTCTCAATGAGCAGTTCTTC	CASGPESGGRLNEQFF
once	TRBV19	NA	TRBJ1-1	TGTGCCAGTCGGGGGCTGGGGACCACTGAAGCTTTCTTT	CASRGLGTTEAFF
many	TRBV12-3/TRBV12-4	TRBD1	TRBJ1-6	TGTGCCAGCAGTACACAGGGGGCTAATTCACCCCTCCACTTT	CASSTQGANSPLHF
many	TRBV5-4	TRBD1	TRBJ2-5	TGTGCCAGCAGCCCCTGGGGGGACAGGGTAGGAGAGACCCAGTACTTC	CASSPWGDRVGETQYF
many	TRBV20-1	NA	TRBJ1-1	TGCAGTGCTAGTTTGTGGGACACTGAAGCTTTCTTT	CSASLWDTEAFF
many	TRBV29-1	NA	TRBJ2-7	TGCAGCGTCGTCTCACAGGGTTCCTACGAGCAGTACTTC	CSVVSQGSYEQYF
NA	TRBV6-6	NA	TRBJ2-1	TGTGCCAGCAACTCCCGGGGACTGACATGGCATGAGCAGTTCTTC	CASNSRGLTWHEQFF
few	TRBV29-1	NA	TRBJ2-2	TGCAGCGCGAAACGTCCGGGCCTGAACACCGGGGAGCTGTTTTTT	CSAKRPGLNTGELFF
many	TRBV6-5	NA	TRBJ2-5	TGTGCCAGCAGTTACTCGAAGACTCGGACGTTAGAGACCCAGTACTTC	CASSYSKTRTLETQYF
NA	TRBV6-1	NA	TRBJ2-3	TGTGCCAGCAGTGAATGGGGGTCTAGCACAGATACGCAGTATTTT	CASSEWGSSTDTQYF
many	TRBV9	NA	TRBJ2-1	TGTGCCAGCAGCCTCGATGGTGGTAATGAGCAGTTCTTC	CASSLDGGNEQFF
many	TRBV12-3/TRBV12-4	TRBD2	TRBJ2-3	TGTGCCAGCAGTTTCCAACTAGCGGGGGGGCTGGATACGCAGTATTTT	CASSFQLAGGLDTQYF
few	TRBV19	NA	TRBJ1-6	TGTGCCACAGGTGGAGGCAGGGATAATTCACCCCTCCACTTT	CATGGGRDNSPLHF
NA	TRBV7-2	TRBD2	TRBJ2-3	TGTGCCAGCGGCGGGGGGGACACAGATACGCAGTATTTT	CASGGGDTDTQYF
many	TRBV6-5	NA	TRBJ2-3	TGTGCCAGCAGTTACGGTTCCCCAGGGGATACGCAGTATTTT	CASSYGSPGDTQYF
many	TRBV5-1	TRBD2	TRBJ2-3	TGCGCCAGCAGCTTCCTTGCGCGGGGGGGCCGGTTCACAGATACGCAGTATTTT	CASSFLARGGRFTDTQYF
many	TRBV6-5	TRBD1	TRBJ1-5	TGTGCCAGCAGGCAGACAGGGAATAGCAATCAGCCCCAGCATTTT	CASRQTGNSNQPQHF
many	TRBV20-1	NA	TRBJ2-5	TGCAGTGCTAGAGATCGTGGCAGGGGAGAAGAGACCCAGTACTTC	CSARDRGRGEETQYF
many	TRBV30	TRBD2	TRBJ2-1	TGTGCCTGCAGGACTAGCGGGGGGGCAAATGAGCAGTTCTTC	CACRTSGGANEQFF
many	TRBV5-1	TRBD1	TRBJ2-1	TGCGCCAGCAGCTGGGGCGACAGGGGTAACAATGAGCAGTTCTTC	CASSWGDRGNNEQFF
NA	TRBV20-1	TRBD1	TRBJ2-5	TGCAGTGCTCAGGGGGTCCGGCGAAATTATCAAGAGACCCAGTACTTC	CSAQGVRRNYQETQYF